The 29 T cell receptor beta chains presented below share a single source sample, sequenced in a study of blood T cell repertoires in COVID-19. Sequencing was performed with immunoSEQ multiplex PCR; in TCRdb, only in-frame clones are kept and a portion is missing. This table holds tens of thousands of clones, around 87% found once. The material sequenced was peripheral blood. These receptors all come from a human donor in a cohort sampled during active COVID-19. The donor label of this sample is uncertain.

For the CDR3, the DNA is TGCGCCAGCAGGCGGGAGGAAGTCGTCTCCGGGGAGCTGTTTTTT. This gives the protein CASRREEVVSGELFF. This chain links TRBV5-1 with TRBJ2-2; TRBD2 agrees at 8 bases. Looked up from germline, CDR1 is SGHRS and CDR2 is YFSETQ. There are 15 residues in the CDR3. Germline trimming cut 5 bases from V and 6 bases from J; bases unmatched to any gene: 9.

The V gene is TRBV28, the J gene TRBJ1-1, with TRBD1 as a possible D gene (6 bases). V was cut by 10 bases and J by 1 base, with 19 bases left in between. Germline CDR1 and CDR2: MDHEN and SYDVKM. The CDR3 sequence is 15 residues long. As DNA, the CDR3 is TGTGCCACTGGGGGGGCCCCGGGCCGGAACACTGAAGCTTTCTTT. Translating gives CATGGAPGRNTEAFF.

This clone has just one count. The chain joins TRBV19 to TRBJ1-2, with D perhaps matching TRBD1 (5 bases). Germline assignment: CDR1 LNHDA and CDR2 SQIVND (reference sequence). Trimming pared 6 bases from V and 5 bases from J, leaving 16 bases between. CDR3 size: 14 residues. The CDR3 here is CASRIGGTVYGYTF. Here the CDR3 DNA reads TGTGCCAGTAGGATCGGCGGGACGGTTTATGGCTACACCTTC.

The J gene is TRBJ1-5, the V gene TRBV6-5; D perhaps matches TRBD1 (6 bases). This CDR3 spans 14 amino acids. Trimming removed 4 bases from V and 5 bases from J, with 12 bases in between. The germline V gene encodes CDR1 MNHEY and CDR2 SVGAGI. The CDR3 spells CASSSRTVDQPQHF. In DNA, the CDR3 is TGTGCCAGCAGTTCCCGGACAGTCGATCAGCCCCAGCATTTT.

This chain uses TRBV18 with TRBJ1-1, with 10 positions matching TRBD1. CDR3 size: 15 residues. Losses at the gene ends were 3 bases for V and 4 bases for J; bases not matched to a gene: 5. Germline V gene lookup returns CDR1 KGHSH and CDR2 LQKENI. CDR3 protein: CASSPRQGAGTEAFF. In nucleotides, the CDR3 is TGTGCCAGCTCACCGAGACAGGGGGCCGGCACTGAAGCTTTCTTT.

The CDR3 reads CASSLAGAETQYF. DNA of the CDR3: TGTGCCAGCAGTTTAGCGGGAGCAGAGACCCAGTACTTC. The chain links TRBV6-5 to TRBJ2-5; 9 positions match TRBD2. CDR1 and CDR2 (germline): MNHEY, SVGAGI. The V segment lost 4 bases and the J segment 4 bases; nucleotides outside the gene matches: 1. The CDR3 has 13 residues.

This clone appeared once. The chain recombines TRBV27 with TRBJ2-1; the match to TRBD1 covers 8 bases. Germline V gives CDR1 MNHEY, CDR2 SMNVEV (reference sequence). The CDR3 is 16 amino acids. The J segment lost 9 bases and the V segment lost 5 bases, leaving 15 bases of the junction unmatched. CDR3 sequence reads: CASSQSGTGAVSEQFF. CDR3 bases: TGTGCCAGCAGTCAGTCCGGGACAGGAGCTGTTAGTGAGCAGTTCTTC.

J is TRBJ2-7 and V is TRBV27, with a weak D call TRBD1 (7 bases). Trimming cost V 3 bases and J 7 bases, with 25 bases left between them. This CDR3 has 17 residues. Germline values: CDR1 MNHEY, CDR2 SMNVEV (reference sequence). CDR3 loop: CASSFGRRGGGLKEQYF. The CDR3 DNA follows: TGTGCCAGCAGTTTCGGCCGTCGAGGAGGGGGCCTCAAAGAGCAGTACTTC.

V usage is TRBV5-4 and J usage is TRBJ2-7; TRBD1 aligns across 7 bases. Germline CDR1 reads SGHNT; CDR2 reads YYREEE (reference sequence). Trimming took 0 bases from V and 3 from J; bases not matched to a gene: 6. The CDR3 has 15 amino acids. This CDR3 reads CASSLAKGAGYEQYF. The CDR3 DNA follows: TGTGCCAGCAGCTTGGCCAAGGGGGCAGGCTACGAGCAGTACTTC.

The V call is TRBV5-4, the J call TRBJ2-3; tentative D call: TRBD2 (6 bases). With 4 bases removed from V and 0 bases from J, the gap between germline ends came to 12 bases. The CDR3 spans 15 residues. Germline CDR1 and CDR2: SGHNT and YYREEE (reference sequence). This CDR3 reads CASSLTLASTDTQYF. The CDR3 DNA reads TGTGCCAGCAGCCTCACGCTAGCGAGCACAGATACGCAGTATTTT.

CDR3 amino acids: CASSLDRYNEQFF. The DNA for the CDR3 is TGTGCCAGCAGTCTGGACAGGTACAATGAGCAGTTCTTC. The chain uses TRBV28 and TRBJ2-1; TRBD1 matches 7 bases. Germline lookup yields CDR1 MDHEN and CDR2 SYDVKM. The CDR3 consists of 13 residues. Unmatched junction bases numbered 2, after V lost 5 bases and J lost 4 bases.

CDR3 DNA sequence: TGTGCCACCAGTGGGGCCGTATCCTCCGGAGGTATAGATACGCAGTATTTT. This encodes CATSGAVSSGGIDTQYF. The chain employs TRBV24-1 and TRBJ2-3; D perhaps matches TRBD2 (5 bases). Germline loops: CDR1 KGHDR, CDR2 SFDVKD. This CDR3 comprises 17 residues. The V gene lost 5 bases and the J gene lost 5 bases, with 22 bases spanning the gap.

CDR3 protein: CASSRGLTNEKLFF. The CDR3 bases are TGCGCCAGCAGCCGCGGGCTAACTAATGAAAAACTGTTTTTT. This sequence joins TRBV5-1 and TRBJ1-4; D ambiguous. The germline V and J ends were trimmed by 4 bases and 1 base, with 8 bases remaining between them. This CDR3 is 14 amino acids long. Germline V gene sequence: CDR1 SGHRS, CDR2 YFSETQ.

The chain uses TRBV5-1 and TRBJ2-6, with 10 bases aligning to TRBD1. The CDR3 consists of 18 residues. The germline gives CDR1 SGHRS, CDR2 YFSETQ. V was pared by 2 bases and J by 0 bases, with 5 bases of the junction left unmatched. CDR3 protein: CASSFKGQGISGANVLTF. The CDR3 bases are TGCGCCAGCAGCTTTAAGGGACAGGGGATCTCTGGGGCCAACGTCCTGACTTTC.

The CDR3: CASSRRVVSGQPQHF. CDR3 coding DNA: TGTGCCAGCAGCCGCCGGGTCGTTTCGGGTCAGCCCCAGCATTTT. The chain links TRBV28 to TRBJ1-5, with D unresolved. Germline assignment: CDR1 MDHEN and CDR2 SYDVKM. The V and J ends lost 6 bases and 6 bases respectively, with 18 bases between them. This CDR3 is built from 15 residues.

The J gene is TRBJ2-7, the V gene TRBV11-2; D is undetermined. V was clipped by 4 bases and J by 2 bases, with 3 bases between them. In germline, CDR1 is SGHAT, CDR2 FQNNGV. This CDR3 is built from 11 residues. The CDR3 reads CASSSTYEQYF. The CDR3 coding sequence is TGTGCCAGCAGCTCCACCTACGAGCAGTACTTC. Together with reference TRBV11-2 and TRBJ2-7, the CDR3 gives the full variable domain: EAGVAQSPRYKIIEKRQSVAFWCNPISGHATLYWYQQILGQGPKLLIQFQNNGVVDDSQLPKDRFSAERLKGVDSTLKIQPAKLEDSAVYLCASSSTYEQYFGPGTRLTVT.

This clone came up once. The CDR3 is CASSYSRQGGQPQHF. The CDR3 nucleotides read TGTGCCAGCAGTTACTCGCGGCAGGGTGGCCAGCCCCAGCATTTT. V is TRBV6-5 and J is TRBJ1-5, with D possibly TRBD1 on 5 matching bases. From germline, CDR1 is MNHEY and CDR2 SVGAGI. The CDR3 contains 15 residues. Trimming took off 0 bases at V and 7 bases at J, with 13 bases between the two ends.

The CDR3 nucleotides read TGTGCCAGTAGTGCCACAGGCCCGTCGAACACCGGGGAGCTGTTTTTT. This translates into CASSATGPSNTGELFF. V usage is TRBV19 and J usage is TRBJ2-2; tentative D call: TRBD1 (5 bases). V lost 5 bases and J 0 bases, leaving 13 bases between the germline ends. Germline assignment: CDR1 LNHDA and CDR2 SQIVND (reference sequence). This CDR3 is 16 amino acids long.

This chain uses TRBV10-1 with TRBJ2-7, with a weak D call TRBD2 (5 bases). This CDR3 contains 12 residues. Germline values: CDR1 WNHNN, CDR2 SYGVQD (reference sequence). V was clipped by 11 bases and J by 4 bases, with 15 bases between them. CDR3 region: CASPEDGYEQYF. As DNA, the CDR3 is TGCGCCTCACCGGAGGACGGGTACGAGCAGTACTTC.

The chain carries TRBV2 and TRBJ1-4, with TRBD1 as a possible D gene (6 bases). The V end lost 5 bases, the J end lost 7 bases, and 14 bases lay between the germline ends. Germline V gene lookup returns CDR1 SNHLY and CDR2 FYNNEI. The CDR3 consists of 14 residues. For the CDR3, the DNA is TGTGCCAGCAGTCGACAGGTTTATCGTGAAAAACTGTTTTTT. Translated: CASSRQVYREKLFF.

The chain links TRBV24-1 to TRBJ2-2, with 9 bases that match TRBD2. Germline-derived CDR1 and CDR2 are KGHDR and SFDVKD. CDR3 length: 16 residues. V was pared by 5 bases and J by 4 bases, with 7 bases of the junction left unmatched. The CDR3 DNA reads TGTGCCACCAGTGGGATAGCGGGAGCAGGCACCGGGGAGCTGTTTTTT. Protein: CATSGIAGAGTGELFF.

The rearrangement links TRBV30 to TRBJ1-1; no reliable D call. Germline V gene sequence: CDR1 GTSNPN, CDR2 SVGIG (reference sequence). V lost 0 bases to trimming and J lost 8 bases, with 13 bases between them. The CDR3 is 13 residues long. The CDR3 nucleotides read TGTGCCTGGAGTGTAATCCTTGAGTCGGAAGCTTTCTTT. Translated: CAWSVILESEAFF.

The V and J genes are TRBV19 and TRBJ2-1; D might be TRBD2 (5 bases). CDR3 length: 15 amino acids. V was cut by 6 bases and J by 0 bases, with 12 bases left in between. Germline CDR1 reads LNHDA; CDR2 reads SQIVND (reference sequence). The CDR3 coding sequence is TGTGCCAGTAGCGGGAAGCGGAGCTCCTACAATGAGCAGTTCTTC. The encoded protein is CASSGKRSSYNEQFF.

This clone rates as medium-sized. The chain carries TRBV18 and TRBJ1-6; 12 nucleotides agree with TRBD1. The trim removed 4 bases at V and 7 bases at J, leaving 5 bases unmatched. The CDR3 spans 16 residues. Germline V gene sequence: CDR1 KGHSH, CDR2 LQKENI. The chain's CDR3 is CASSLRDRGHNSPLHF. The CDR3 DNA reads TGTGCCAGCTCACTCCGGGACAGGGGGCACAATTCACCCCTCCACTTT.

The chain is built from TRBV11-3 and TRBJ2-5; D is perhaps TRBD1 (5 bases). Between the trimmed V and J ends, which lost 5 bases and 4 bases, there was a span of 11 bases. Germline V gene sequence: CDR1 SGHNT, CDR2 YENEEA. The CDR3 sequence is 13 residues long. The chain's CDR3 is CASSGSGAETQYF. The CDR3 nucleotides read TGTGCCAGCAGCGGTAGTGGGGCAGAGACCCAGTACTTC.

The rearrangement links TRBV3-1 (or the pseudogene TRBV3-2) to TRBJ2-1, with 7 bases matching TRBD1. The V and J ends lost 4 bases and 3 bases, in that order; junction bases with no gene match: 6. The CDR3 runs to 15 residues. Germline-derived CDR1 and CDR2 are LGHDT and YNNKEL (reference sequence). The CDR3 DNA reads TGTGCCAGCAGCCGGACCAGGGACAGCTACAATGAGCAGTTCTTC. Its protein is CASSRTRDSYNEQFF.

This chain links TRBV30 with TRBJ2-2; 8 bases match TRBD1. V dropped 2 bases and J dropped 5; count of bases not matched to a gene: 13. The CDR3 has 17 amino acids. In germline, CDR1 is GTSNPN, CDR2 SVGIG (reference sequence). The CDR3 DNA sequence: TGTGCCTGGAGTAAACCCCCGGACAGGGAGACGACCGGGGAGCTGTTTTTT. Protein sequence: CAWSKPPDRETTGELFF.

The chain employs TRBV19 and TRBJ1-6; 9 positions agree with TRBD1. Germline V gene lookup returns CDR1 LNHDA and CDR2 SQIVND (reference sequence). The V segment lost 10 bases and the J segment 7 bases; nucleotides outside the gene matches: 8. This CDR3 has 14 amino acids. As DNA, the CDR3 is TGTGCCACCAACGGACAGGGGAAGAATTCACCCCTCCACTTT. It codes for CATNGQGKNSPLHF.

The chain carries TRBV27 and TRBJ2-3; 7 bases match TRBD1. Germline lookup yields CDR1 MNHEY and CDR2 SMNVEV (reference sequence). The CDR3 spans 19 residues. The junction had 20 bases not matched to a gene; V was cut back by 8 bases and J by 0 bases. The CDR3: CASGTIRGKGRGSTDTQYF. Written as DNA, the CDR3 is TGTGCCAGCGGAACCATCAGGGGGAAGGGCAGGGGTAGCACAGATACGCAGTATTTT.